Listed below are T cell receptor beta chains from one sample, sequenced in a study of T cell responses to AZD1222 COVID-19 vaccine. The assay was immunoSEQ multiplex PCR, and TCRdb's table has in-frame clones only and misses some. The table records over 45,000 clones, around 89% of them present only once. Sequencing used peripheral blood, obtained 28 days after the second AZD1222 dose. The receptor source for this set is an adult who received the AZD1222 COVID-19 vaccine. The CDR3 runs from the conserved cysteine through the conserved F or W. D genes are given only for firm matches. Clone sizes are given selectively: once, few, many, or a class where the clone is expanded.

j_gene: TRBJ1-1
d_gene: NA
v_gene: TRBV10-2
abundance: NA
CDR3aa: CASRGDREAFF
CDR3nt: TGCGCCAGTAGGGGGGATCGTGAAGCTTTCTTT

j_gene: TRBJ1-3
d_gene: TRBD1
v_gene: TRBV6-6
abundance: NA
CDR3aa: CASSPTGGSGNTIYF
CDR3nt: TGTGCCAGCAGCCCCACAGGGGGCTCTGGAAACACCATATATTTT

j_gene: TRBJ2-4
d_gene: NA
v_gene: TRBV29-1
abundance: NA
CDR3aa: CSVGREAKNIQYF
CDR3nt: TGCAGCGTTGGGAGGGAGGCCAAAAACATTCAGTACTTC

j_gene: TRBJ1-1
d_gene: NA
v_gene: TRBV15
abundance: NA
CDR3aa: CATSTYTEAFF
CDR3nt: TGTGCCACCAGCACGTACACGGAAGCTTTCTTT

j_gene: TRBJ2-1
d_gene: NA
v_gene: TRBV6-4
abundance: NA
CDR3aa: CASSDLQGAGEQFF
CDR3nt: TGTGCCAGCAGTGACTTGCAAGGGGCAGGTGAGCAGTTCTTC

j_gene: TRBJ1-2
d_gene: NA
v_gene: TRBV21-1
abundance: NA
CDR3aa: CASSHKGQGSGYGYTF
CDR3nt: TGTGCCAGCAGCCACAAGGGTCAGGGGTCTGGCTATGGCTACACCTTC

j_gene: TRBJ2-3
d_gene: NA
v_gene: TRBV7-8
abundance: once
CDR3aa: CASSLTAPNTQYF
CDR3nt: TGTGCCAGCAGCTTAACGGCCCCTAATACGCAGTATTTT

j_gene: TRBJ1-5
d_gene: NA
v_gene: TRBV4-2
abundance: NA
CDR3aa: CASSQEIPLNQPQHF
CDR3nt: TGTGCCAGCAGCCAAGAGATACCTCTCAATCAGCCCCAGCATTTT

j_gene: TRBJ2-6
d_gene: NA
v_gene: TRBV7-9
abundance: NA
CDR3aa: CASSQPTGFGANVLTF
CDR3nt: TGTGCCAGCAGCCAACCAACAGGGTTCGGGGCCAACGTCCTGACTTTC

j_gene: TRBJ2-7
d_gene: TRBD2
v_gene: TRBV6-1
abundance: NA
CDR3aa: CASSERRLAGGRSYEQYF
CDR3nt: TGTGCCAGCAGTGAGAGGAGACTAGCGGGAGGGCGGTCCTACGAGCAGTACTTC

j_gene: TRBJ2-7
d_gene: NA
v_gene: TRBV7-2
abundance: NA
CDR3aa: CASSPQGLGEQYF
CDR3nt: TGTGCCAGCAGCCCCCAGGGTTTGGGGGAGCAGTACTTC

j_gene: TRBJ2-7
d_gene: TRBD1
v_gene: TRBV7-2
abundance: NA
CDR3aa: CASSLGMRTGDHEQYF
CDR3nt: TGTGCCAGCAGCTTAGGGATGAGGACAGGGGATCACGAGCAGTACTTC

j_gene: TRBJ2-3
d_gene: NA
v_gene: TRBV6-5
abundance: NA
CDR3aa: CASIHGAGSTDTQYF
CDR3nt: TGTGCCAGCATCCACGGGGCGGGGAGCACAGATACGCAGTATTTT

j_gene: TRBJ2-3
d_gene: TRBD2
v_gene: TRBV18
abundance: NA
CDR3aa: CASSPRRAGDSTDTQYF
CDR3nt: TGTGCCAGCTCACCACGTCGAGCGGGGGACTCCACAGATACGCAGTATTTT

j_gene: TRBJ1-5
d_gene: NA
v_gene: TRBV28
abundance: NA
CDR3aa: CASSYTGLGQPQHF
CDR3nt: TGTGCCAGCAGTTACACAGGCCTGGGCCAGCCCCAGCATTTT

j_gene: TRBJ2-7
d_gene: TRBD2
v_gene: TRBV7-9
abundance: NA
CDR3aa: CASVSERASGSLQQF
CDR3nt: TGTGCCAGCGTATCCGAGAGGGCTAGCGGGAGCCTTCAACAATTC

j_gene: TRBJ1-2
d_gene: NA
v_gene: TRBV5-4
abundance: NA
CDR3aa: CASSLVDGGYTF
CDR3nt: TGTGCCAGCAGCTTGGTGGACGGTGGCTACACCTTC

j_gene: TRBJ1-3
d_gene: TRBD1
v_gene: TRBV6-5
abundance: NA
CDR3aa: CASRPSGQLNTIYF
CDR3nt: TGTGCCAGCAGGCCCTCGGGACAGTTAAACACCATATATTTT

j_gene: TRBJ1-5
d_gene: NA
v_gene: TRBV19
abundance: NA
CDR3aa: CASSHQGQPQHF
CDR3nt: TGTGCCAGTAGTCACCAGGGCCAGCCCCAGCATTTT

j_gene: TRBJ1-3
d_gene: NA
v_gene: TRBV7-2
abundance: NA
CDR3aa: CASSPSMGAYGNTIYF
CDR3nt: TGTGCCAGCAGCCCAAGCATGGGGGCGTATGGAAACACCATATATTTT

j_gene: TRBJ1-2
d_gene: NA
v_gene: TRBV28
abundance: NA
CDR3aa: CASSSGLRGYGYTF
CDR3nt: TGTGCCAGCAGTTCTGGGCTTAGAGGGTATGGCTACACCTTC

j_gene: TRBJ1-5
d_gene: TRBD1
v_gene: TRBV2
abundance: NA
CDR3aa: CASSAQGSNQPQHF
CDR3nt: TGTGCCAGCAGTGCACAGGGGAGCAATCAGCCCCAGCATTTT

j_gene: TRBJ2-7
d_gene: NA
v_gene: TRBV12-3/TRBV12-4
abundance: once
CDR3aa: CASRLSREQYF
CDR3nt: TGTGCCAGCAGGTTGTCGCGCGAGCAGTACTTC

j_gene: TRBJ2-1
d_gene: NA
v_gene: TRBV19
abundance: NA
CDR3aa: CASIADPSDHEQFF
CDR3nt: TGTGCCAGTATAGCCGACCCTTCGGATCATGAGCAGTTCTTC

j_gene: TRBJ1-2
d_gene: NA
v_gene: TRBV7-8
abundance: NA
CDR3aa: CASSLGSANYGYTF
CDR3nt: TGTGCCAGCAGCTTAGGTTCAGCAAACTATGGCTACACCTTC

j_gene: TRBJ2-2
d_gene: NA
v_gene: TRBV6-5
abundance: NA
CDR3aa: CASSYSRLPNTGELFF
CDR3nt: TGTGCCAGCAGTTACTCAAGACTACCGAACACCGGGGAGCTGTTTTTT

j_gene: TRBJ1-4
d_gene: NA
v_gene: TRBV10-3
abundance: NA
CDR3aa: CAIRRGGGTNEKLFF
CDR3nt: TGTGCCATCAGAAGGGGAGGAGGAACTAATGAAAAACTGTTTTTT

j_gene: TRBJ1-3
d_gene: TRBD1
v_gene: TRBV2
abundance: NA
CDR3aa: CASSALTGPGNTIYF
CDR3nt: TGTGCCAGCAGTGCCTTGACAGGGCCAGGAAACACCATATATTTT

j_gene: TRBJ1-4
d_gene: NA
v_gene: TRBV2
abundance: NA
CDR3aa: CASSQGAVSNEKLFF
CDR3nt: TGTGCCAGCAGCCAAGGGGCAGTGAGTAATGAAAAACTGTTTTTT

j_gene: TRBJ1-2
d_gene: NA
v_gene: TRBV5-1
abundance: NA
CDR3aa: CASSLGTVLHGYTF
CDR3nt: TGCGCCAGCAGCTTGGGGACCGTCTTACATGGCTACACCTTC

j_gene: TRBJ2-3
d_gene: NA
v_gene: TRBV28
abundance: NA
CDR3aa: CASTVDNPTDTQYF
CDR3nt: TGTGCCAGCACCGTGGACAACCCAACAGATACGCAGTATTTT

j_gene: TRBJ2-3
d_gene: NA
v_gene: TRBV5-4
abundance: NA
CDR3aa: CASSRSTDTQYF
CDR3nt: TGTGCCAGCAGCCGGTCTACAGATACGCAGTATTTT

j_gene: TRBJ1-2
d_gene: NA
v_gene: TRBV19
abundance: NA
CDR3aa: CASSIRGPRGRYGYTF
CDR3nt: TGTGCCAGTAGTATAAGGGGACCTAGGGGAAGGTATGGCTACACCTTC

j_gene: TRBJ2-1
d_gene: NA
v_gene: TRBV9
abundance: NA
CDR3aa: CASSPRGGREAYNEQFF
CDR3nt: TGTGCCAGCAGCCCGAGGGGGGGGCGGGAAGCCTACAATGAGCAGTTCTTC

j_gene: TRBJ1-1
d_gene: NA
v_gene: TRBV5-1
abundance: NA
CDR3aa: CASSLVGSAEAFF
CDR3nt: TGCGCCAGCAGCTTGGTTGGGAGCGCTGAAGCTTTCTTT

j_gene: TRBJ1-1
d_gene: NA
v_gene: TRBV28
abundance: NA
CDR3aa: CASSLAGSEAFF
CDR3nt: TGTGCCAGCAGTTTAGCTGGAAGTGAAGCTTTCTTT

j_gene: TRBJ2-7
d_gene: NA
v_gene: TRBV28
abundance: NA
CDR3aa: CATNGPPTHEQYF
CDR3nt: TGTGCCACCAACGGACCCCCCACCCACGAGCAGTACTTC

j_gene: TRBJ1-1
d_gene: NA
v_gene: TRBV6-5
abundance: NA
CDR3aa: CASSYSPRGDTEAFF
CDR3nt: TGTGCCAGCAGTTACTCCCCGCGAGGAGACACTGAAGCTTTCTTT

j_gene: TRBJ2-1
d_gene: NA
v_gene: TRBV4-1
abundance: NA
CDR3aa: CASSQESWNEQFF
CDR3nt: TGCGCCAGCAGCCAAGAGTCCTGGAATGAGCAGTTCTTC

j_gene: TRBJ2-5
d_gene: NA
v_gene: TRBV4-1
abundance: NA
CDR3aa: CASSHTYRGLDQETQYF
CDR3nt: TGCGCCAGCAGCCATACCTACAGGGGACTAGACCAAGAGACCCAGTACTTC

j_gene: TRBJ2-6
d_gene: NA
v_gene: TRBV3-1/TRBV3-2
abundance: NA
CDR3aa: CASSRTESSGANVLTF
CDR3nt: TGTGCCAGCAGCCGAACAGAGAGCTCTGGGGCCAACGTCCTGACTTTC

j_gene: TRBJ1-2
d_gene: NA
v_gene: TRBV12-3/TRBV12-4
abundance: NA
CDR3aa: CASIPQGGGGYTF
CDR3nt: TGTGCCAGCATCCCTCAGGGAGGGGGTGGCTACACCTTC

j_gene: TRBJ2-1
d_gene: NA
v_gene: TRBV7-8
abundance: NA
CDR3aa: CASSLSPGVFNEQFF
CDR3nt: TGTGCCAGCAGCTTATCACCAGGGGTATTCAATGAGCAGTTCTTC